This T cell receptor (beta chain) was sequenced for a study of cytomegalovirus exposure and HLA in healthy donors. Looking at the study overall: Earlier findings included nearly 120 million unique TCR beta sequences obtained from 150 million to 200 million T cells.

CDR1 and CDR2 from the germline V gene are MNHNS and SASEGT. V lost 7 bases, J lost 3 bases, and 5 bases stayed unmatched. This CDR3 spans 13 amino acids. The study ran its PCR with 60 Vbeta and 13 Jbeta primers. Produced via immunoSEQ multiplex PCR; TCRdb's table is partial and in-frame only. The data show over 130,000 clones, with just over 65% seen just once and around 6% held by the top ten. Study conclusions and caveats: Altogether, 170 or so TCR beta chains were recorded as cytomegalovirus-associated. An ancestry cluster, one associated with Asian ancestry, reportedly showed fewer N-insertions than the 666-donor mean in a later analysis.

This clone was found many times. Its antigen is not known. The sequenced sample was PBMCs. This chain connects TRBV6-1 to TRBJ2-5; 7 nucleotides align to TRBD1. The receptor was derived from a woman aged 55-75 years in good health and CMV-seronegative. The CDR3 region is CASTRGGKETQYF. The CDR3 DNA sequence: TGTGCCAGCACCCGAGGGGGCAAAGAGACCCAGTACTTC.